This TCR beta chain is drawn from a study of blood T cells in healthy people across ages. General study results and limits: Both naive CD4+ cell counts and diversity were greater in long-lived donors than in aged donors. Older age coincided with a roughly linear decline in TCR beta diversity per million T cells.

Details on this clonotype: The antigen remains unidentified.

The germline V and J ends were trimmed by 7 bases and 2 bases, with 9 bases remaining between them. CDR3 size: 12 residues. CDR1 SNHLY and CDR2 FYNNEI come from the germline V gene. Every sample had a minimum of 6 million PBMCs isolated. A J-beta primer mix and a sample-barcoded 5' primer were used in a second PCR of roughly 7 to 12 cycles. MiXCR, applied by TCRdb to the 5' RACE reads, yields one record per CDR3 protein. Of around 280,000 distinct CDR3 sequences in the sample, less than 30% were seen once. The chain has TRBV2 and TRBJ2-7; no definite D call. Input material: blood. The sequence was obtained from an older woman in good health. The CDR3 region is CASKGQTYEQYF. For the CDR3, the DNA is TGTGCCAGCAAAGGTCAGACCTACGAGCAGTACTTC.